The rows below give T cell receptor beta chains drawn from one sample of a study of T cells in Graves' hyperthyroidism and ophthalmopathy. TCRdb processed the multiplex PCR reads anew with MiXCR; each CDR3 protein has one entry. The sample holds 730,000 or so distinct CDR3 sequences, around 20% seen once. The material sequenced was blood. All receptors derive from a woman between 50 and 59 years old with Graves' hyperthyroidism that later progressed to Graves' ophthalmopathy. CDR3s include the opening cysteine and the closing phenylalanine or tryptophan. The order of the fields is V gene, J gene, D gene, clone size, CDR3 protein, CDR3 DNA. The D gene is left open where the match is weak. Rows may omit the clone size; those that give it use once, few, many or a size class.

V gene: TRBV20-1; J gene: TRBJ1-2; D gene: NA; clone size: once; CDR3 protein: CSAGFGYGYTF; CDR3 DNA: TGCAGCGCAGGGTTTGGCTATGGCTACACCTTC
V gene: TRBV7-9; J gene: TRBJ2-5; D gene: NA; clone size: many; CDR3 protein: CASSHRAQILQETQYF; CDR3 DNA: TGTGCCAGCAGCCACCGGGCACAGATACTCCAAGAGACCCAGTACTTC
V gene: TRBV11-2; J gene: TRBJ2-5; D gene: TRBD2; clone size: many; CDR3 protein: CASSLESSGGLKTQYF; CDR3 DNA: TGTGCCAGCAGCTTAGAATCTAGCGGGGGGTTAAAGACCCAGTACTTC
V gene: TRBV20-1; J gene: TRBJ1-2; D gene: NA; clone size: NA; CDR3 protein: CSARAAINYGYTF; CDR3 DNA: TGCAGTGCTAGAGCCGCTATCAACTATGGCTACACCTTC
V gene: TRBV30; J gene: TRBJ1-2; D gene: TRBD1; clone size: NA; CDR3 protein: CAWNDREGHYGYTF; CDR3 DNA: TGTGCCTGGAACGACAGGGAAGGGCACTATGGCTACACCTTC
V gene: TRBV19; J gene: TRBJ2-1; D gene: TRBD1; clone size: many; CDR3 protein: CASSIERGQAEQFF; CDR3 DNA: TGTGCCAGTAGTATAGAGAGAGGACAGGCAGAGCAGTTCTTC
V gene: TRBV3-1; J gene: TRBJ1-1; D gene: NA; clone size: many; CDR3 protein: CASSQVAGMNTEAFF; CDR3 DNA: TGTGCCAGCAGCCAAGTGGCAGGGATGAACACTGAAGCTTTCTTT
V gene: TRBV5-1; J gene: TRBJ1-1; D gene: NA; clone size: few; CDR3 protein: CASSFLQTAEAFF; CDR3 DNA: TGCGCCAGCAGCTTTCTGCAGACCGCTGAAGCTTTCTTT
V gene: TRBV15; J gene: TRBJ2-2; D gene: TRBD1; clone size: few; CDR3 protein: CATSPRTGSNTGELFF; CDR3 DNA: TGTGCCACCAGCCCGAGGACAGGGTCGAACACCGGGGAGCTGTTTTTT
V gene: TRBV20-1; J gene: TRBJ1-5; D gene: NA; clone size: many; CDR3 protein: CSAREARATGLNQPQHF; CDR3 DNA: TGCAGTGCTAGAGAGGCCAGGGCTACAGGCTTAAATCAGCCCCAGCATTTT
V gene: TRBV7-6; J gene: TRBJ2-3; D gene: NA; clone size: many; CDR3 protein: CASSLALHTDTQYF; CDR3 DNA: TGTGCCAGCAGCTTAGCTCTACACACAGATACGCAGTATTTT
V gene: TRBV28; J gene: TRBJ1-2; D gene: NA; clone size: NA; CDR3 protein: CATEDISYGYTF; CDR3 DNA: TGTGCCACAGAAGACATAAGTTATGGCTACACCTTC
V gene: TRBV30; J gene: TRBJ1-6; D gene: TRBD1; clone size: few; CDR3 protein: CAWSGRGPYNSPLHF; CDR3 DNA: TGTGCCTGGAGTGGCAGGGGGCCCTATAATTCACCCCTCCACTTT
V gene: TRBV9; J gene: TRBJ2-7; D gene: TRBD1; clone size: few; CDR3 protein: CASSVTGTAHEQYF; CDR3 DNA: TGTGCCAGCAGCGTAACGGGGACAGCCCACGAGCAGTACTTC
V gene: TRBV4-2; J gene: TRBJ1-2; D gene: TRBD1; clone size: few; CDR3 protein: CASSRPTGTGAYGYTF; CDR3 DNA: TGTGCCAGCAGCCGGCCGACCGGGACAGGAGCTTATGGCTACACCTTC
V gene: TRBV19; J gene: TRBJ2-5; D gene: NA; clone size: NA; CDR3 protein: CASSQTGFSETQYF; CDR3 DNA: TGTGCCAGTAGTCAAACAGGATTCTCAGAGACCCAGTACTTC
V gene: TRBV7-3; J gene: TRBJ2-5; D gene: NA; clone size: many; CDR3 protein: CASSNGPSAETQYF; CDR3 DNA: TGTGCCAGCAGCAACGGACCCTCTGCTGAGACCCAGTACTTC
V gene: TRBV6-1; J gene: TRBJ1-2; D gene: NA; clone size: NA; CDR3 protein: CASSLRTPRNGYTF; CDR3 DNA: TGTGCCAGCAGTTTAAGAACCCCCAGGAATGGCTACACCTTC
V gene: TRBV5-1; J gene: TRBJ1-6; D gene: NA; clone size: many; CDR3 protein: CASSLVPEGSPLHF; CDR3 DNA: TGCGCCAGCAGCTTGGTACCGGAGGGTTCACCCCTCCACTTT